Below are 28 T cell receptor beta chains sequenced from a single sample in a study of shared clonotypes between healthy human individuals (dated by TCRdb to the early 2020s). Library prep was done by the immunoSEQ multiplex PCR assay. TCRdb holds this immuneACCESS table with in-frame rearrangements only. Some clones are missing; in checked studies, unresolved V genes explain under half, and the rest has no known cause. Here the sample has approximately 2,000,000 clones; under 95% occur a single time. 0.37% of the sample lies in the top ten. The source material was naive CD4+ T cells from PBMCs. Interpreted using the paper, the cell subset or site label stands for: CD45RA+ positively selected. All receptors derive from a man younger than 35 in good health. Some clones in this sample may be carry-over from other donors' samples.

Comments on this clone: The sample carries other DNA sequences with the same CDR3. DNA for the CDR3: TGTGCCAGCGGGGGAGGTTCCTACAATGAGCAGTTCTTC. This encodes CASGGGSYNEQFF. The chain employs TRBV28 and TRBJ2-1; D is perhaps TRBD2 (6 bases). The length of the CDR3 is 13 residues. Trimming left V 8 bases short and J 1 base short, with 9 bases between. Looked up from germline, CDR1 is MDHEN and CDR2 is SYDVKM.

The chain recombines TRBV11-2 with TRBJ2-1, with 12 nucleotides matching TRBD2. CDR3 length: 14 amino acids. V lost 7 bases and J lost 4; bases outside the gene matches: 2. CDR1 and CDR2 from the germline V gene are SGHAT and FQNNGV. The CDR3, as DNA: TGTGCCAGCACTGGACTAGCGGGATACAATGAGCAGTTCTTC. Protein: CASTGLAGYNEQFF.

This clone appeared once. The CDR3 DNA is TGTGCCAGCAGTCCCGCAAAGGGGGGTGTTCCAGGCGAGCAGTACTTC. It is translated as CASSPAKGGVPGEQYF. V is TRBV6-6 and J is TRBJ2-7, with D perhaps being TRBD1 or TRBD2 (6 bases each). Deletions cut 5 bases from V and 6 bases from J, with 23 bases between. Germline values: CDR1 MNHNY, CDR2 SVGAGI (reference sequence). CDR3 length equals 16 residues.

The chain links TRBV14 to TRBJ2-3, with TRBD2 matching over 7 bases. Trimming cost V 1 base and J 5 bases; bases outside gene matches: 0. The CDR3 totals 13 residues. Germline V lookup: CDR1 SGHDN, CDR2 FVKESK. CDR3 loop: CASSQGGGDTQYF. The CDR3 DNA is TGTGCCAGCAGCCAAGGCGGGGGAGATACGCAGTATTTT. The full variable domain, completed using reference TRBV14 and TRBJ2-3, is EAGVTQFPSHSVIEKGQTVTLRCDPISGHDNLYWYRRVMGKEIKFLLHFVKESKQDESGMPNNRFLAERTGGTYSTLKVQPAELEDSGVYFCASSQGGGDTQYFGPGTRLTVL.

This chain connects TRBV6-5 to TRBJ2-2; 7 positions match TRBD1. This CDR3 is 15 amino acids long. J lost 6 bases, V lost 6 bases, and 10 bases had no gene match. Per the germline V gene, CDR1 is MNHEY and CDR2 is SVGAGI. CDR3 sequence reads: CASRGQWGVAGELFF. For the CDR3, the DNA is TGTGCCAGCAGGGGACAGTGGGGAGTGGCCGGGGAGCTGTTTTTT.

This chain joins TRBV7-9 and TRBJ1-1; tentatively, D is TRBD1 (5 bases). The ends were cut back, 3 bases at V and 7 bases at J, with 15 bases in the middle. This CDR3 spans 14 amino acids. The germline V gene has CDR1 SEHNR and CDR2 FQNEAQ (reference sequence). The CDR3 DNA reads TGTGCCAGCAGCTTGGGACTCACCGGGAGTGAAGCTTTCTTT. It yields the protein CASSLGLTGSEAFF.

This chain joins TRBV29-1 and TRBJ2-7; 7 positions match TRBD2. In germline, CDR1 is SQVTM, CDR2 ANQGSEA. The CDR3 is made up of 12 amino acids. J lost 3 bases, V lost 6 bases, and 5 bases had no gene match. CDR3: CSVAGDFYEQYF. The CDR3 DNA reads TGCAGCGTGGCGGGGGACTTCTACGAGCAGTACTTC.

The chain recombines TRBV7-3 with TRBJ2-7; maybe TRBD2 (5 bases). V was trimmed by 4 bases and J by 3 bases, leaving 10 bases between them. The CDR3 is 13 residues long. Germline CDR1 is SGHTA and CDR2 is FQGTGA. The CDR3 protein is CASSYSGFYEQYF. CDR3 nucleotide sequence: TGTGCCAGCAGCTACTCGGGGTTCTACGAGCAGTACTTC.

The J gene is TRBJ2-1, the V gene TRBV5-4, with D perhaps given as TRBD1 or TRBD2 (6 bases each). The CDR3 runs to 16 residues. CDR1 and CDR2 from the germline V gene are SGHNT and YYREEE (reference sequence). V lost 4 bases, J lost 8 bases, and 22 bases lay in between. Written as DNA, the CDR3 is TGTGCCAGCAGCCGGGGGCCAGGGGTTCGAGGGGATGAGCAGTTCTTC. The encoded protein is CASSRGPGVRGDEQFF.

J is TRBJ2-2 and V is TRBV5-6; 9 bases are a match to TRBD2. CDR1 and CDR2 (germline): SGHDT, YYEEEE. The CDR3 loop spans 18 amino acids. With V trimmed by 1 base and J by 4 bases, 11 bases remained unmatched. CDR3 amino acids: CASSLRLAALGPTGELFF. CDR3 nucleotides: TGTGCCAGCAGCTTGCGACTAGCGGCACTAGGGCCCACCGGGGAGCTGTTTTTT.

The rearrangement uses TRBV29-1 and TRBJ2-1, with D tentatively TRBD1 (5 bases). The V end was cut by 4 bases, the J end by 3 bases, with 10 bases between. The length of the CDR3 is 13 residues. Germline CDR1 reads SQVTM; CDR2 reads ANQGSEA. This chain's CDR3 is CSVGQGVYNEQFF. As DNA, the CDR3 is TGCAGCGTTGGTCAGGGCGTCTACAATGAGCAGTTCTTC.

This clone was observed a few times. The V gene is TRBV5-8, the J gene TRBJ1-1; no definite D call. The CDR3 is 12 residues long. CDR1 is SGHTS, CDR2 YDEGEE, per germline. V dropped 2 bases and J dropped 6 bases, with 8 bases sitting between them. The CDR3 coding sequence is TGTGCCAGCAGCTTTCTTTCCGCTGAAGCTTTCTTT. This encodes CASSFLSAEAFF.

With respect to this clone: The same CDR3 also results from other DNA sequences found in this sample. The V gene is TRBV28, the J gene TRBJ2-3; no reliable D call. Germline V gene sequence: CDR1 MDHEN, CDR2 SYDVKM. V lost 7 bases to trimming and J lost 3 bases, with 5 bases between them. There are 11 residues in the CDR3. The CDR3 coding sequence is TGTGCCAGCACCGGGACAGATACGCAGTATTTT. Its translation: CASTGTDTQYF.

With regard to this clone: This sample also contains other DNA sequences that code for the same CDR3. This chain joins TRBV6-5 and TRBJ1-5, with D unresolved. Germline CDR1 and CDR2: MNHEY and SVGAGI. V gave up 2 bases and J gave up 0 bases, with 5 bases separating them. The length of the CDR3 is 14 residues. The CDR3 reads CASSYSNSNQPQHF. The CDR3 DNA reads as TGTGCCAGCAGTTACAGCAATAGCAATCAGCCCCAGCATTTT.

V and J are TRBV4-1 and TRBJ1-4, with D possibly TRBD1 on 5 matching bases. The CDR3 has 16 residues. Trimming took off 0 bases at V and 13 bases at J, with 21 bases between the two ends. From germline, CDR1 is MGHRA and CDR2 YSYEKL. In nucleotides, the CDR3 is TGCGCCAGCAGCCAAGATGAGACGGCCGGATTAGGGGTACTGTTTTTT. As protein: CASSQDETAGLGVLFF.

The V gene is TRBV7-8, the J gene TRBJ1-5; D is unresolved. Germline lookup yields CDR1 SGHVS and CDR2 FQNEAQ. CDR3 length equals 14 residues. Trimming stripped 1 base from V and 7 bases from J, with 11 bases between. The chain's CDR3 is CASSLEESSQPQHF. CDR3 DNA sequence: TGTGCCAGCAGCTTAGAAGAAAGTTCACAGCCCCAGCATTTT.

This chain connects TRBV18 to TRBJ2-7; D is uncertain. The V gene lost 0 bases and the J gene lost 3 bases, with 9 bases spanning the gap. CDR1 KGHSH and CDR2 LQKENI come from the germline V gene. There are 14 residues in the CDR3. CDR3: CASSPPRYSYEQYF. DNA for the CDR3: TGTGCCAGCTCACCACCAAGATACAGCTACGAGCAGTACTTC.

This CDR3 reads CATASGPNQPQHF. Written as DNA, the CDR3 is TGCGCCACCGCCAGCGGTCCCAATCAGCCCCAGCATTTT. The chain is built from TRBV5-1 and TRBJ1-5; D not certain. Trimming took 9 bases from V and 3 from J, leaving 13 bases between them. Germline V gene data show CDR1 as SGHRS and CDR2 as YFSETQ. The length of the CDR3 is 13 residues.

In the case of this clone: The identical CDR3 is also encoded by other nucleotide sequences in the sample. V gene TRBV6-6 combines with J gene TRBJ1-3, with unresolved D. This CDR3 comprises 14 residues. Germline V gene lookup returns CDR1 MNHNY and CDR2 SVGAGI (reference sequence). V gave up 2 bases and J gave up 0 bases, with 5 bases separating them. This chain's CDR3 is CASSYPTSGNTIYF. The CDR3, as DNA: TGTGCCAGCAGTTACCCCACCTCTGGAAACACCATATATTTT.

This clone has a single count. The chain recombines TRBV5-1 with TRBJ2-4, with 10 positions matching TRBD1. This CDR3 spans 15 amino acids. V lost 3 bases, J lost 9 bases, and 9 bases stayed unmatched. Germline V lookup: CDR1 SGHRS, CDR2 YFSETQ. The DNA of the CDR3 is TGCGCCAGCAGCTACTCGGGACAGGGGACGGGCATTCAGTACTTC. It is translated as CASSYSGQGTGIQYF. The variable domain in full, with the rest retrieved from reference TRBV5-1 and TRBJ2-4, is KAGVTQTPRYLIKTRGQQVTLSCSPISGHRSVSWYQQTPGQGLQFLFEYFSETQRNKGNFPGRFSGRQFSNSRSEMNVSTLELGDSALYLCASSYSGQGTGIQYFGAGTRLSVL.

This clone occurred a few times. V usage is TRBV19 and J usage is TRBJ1-5; D is ambiguous. V was trimmed by 3 bases and J by 3 bases, leaving 15 bases between them. CDR3 length: 16 amino acids. The germline gives CDR1 LNHDA, CDR2 SQIVND (reference sequence). CDR3 sequence reads: CASSILQSLSNQPQHF. The CDR3, as DNA: TGTGCCAGTAGTATCTTGCAGAGCCTTTCCAATCAGCCCCAGCATTTT. The complete variable domain, with remaining parts taken from reference TRBV19 and TRBJ1-5, reads DGGITQSPKYLFRKEGQNVTLSCEQNLNHDAMYWYRQDPGQGLRLIYYSQIVNDFQKGDIAEGYSVSREKKESFPLTVTSAQKNPTAFYLCASSILQSLSNQPQHFGDGTRLSIL.

The CDR3 is CASSLYPGQQGGGHGYTF. The CDR3 bases are TGTGCCAGCAGCTTATATCCCGGACAGCAAGGAGGTGGGCATGGCTACACCTTC. The rearrangement joins TRBV13 to TRBJ1-2, with D perhaps matching TRBD1 (6 bases). V shed 2 bases and J shed 6 bases, with 25 bases lying between them. The CDR3 runs 18 residues. Per the germline V gene, CDR1 is PRHDT and CDR2 is FYEKMQ (reference sequence). Using reference TRBV13 and TRBJ1-2 for the parts outside the CDR3, the full variable domain is AAGVIQSPRHLIKEKRETATLKCYPIPRHDTVYWYQQGPGQDPQFLISFYEKMQSDKGSIPDRFSAQQFSDYHSELNMSSLELGDSALYFCASSLYPGQQGGGHGYTFGSGTRLTVV.

This sequence joins TRBV11-2 and TRBJ2-1; 10 bases fit TRBD2. The V and J ends lost 6 bases and 9 bases, in that order; junction bases with no gene match: 8. Germline V gene sequence: CDR1 SGHAT, CDR2 FQNNGV. The CDR3 is 14 residues long. The CDR3 loop is CASRALAGVREQFF. For the CDR3, the DNA is TGTGCCAGCAGGGCTCTAGCGGGAGTGCGTGAGCAGTTCTTC.

This sequence joins TRBV7-2 and TRBJ2-3; no reliable D call. This CDR3 has 15 residues. The germline V gene encodes CDR1 SGHTA and CDR2 FQGNSA. Trimming took off 4 bases at V and 2 bases at J, with 13 bases between the two ends. CDR3 coding DNA: TGTGCCAGCAGCTCACGAGCACCTTCCACAGATACGCAGTATTTT. Encoded protein: CASSSRAPSTDTQYF. The full variable domain, in which reference TRBV7-2 and TRBJ2-3 provide the parts outside the CDR3, is GAGVSQSPSNKVTEKGKDVELRCDPISGHTALYWYRQSLGQGLEFLIYFQGNSAPDKSGLPSDRFSAERTGGSVSTLTIQRTQQEDSAVYLCASSSRAPSTDTQYFGPGTRLTVL.

The chain employs TRBV28 and TRBJ1-2; no reliable D call. V lost 5 bases and J 8 bases, leaving 21 bases between the germline ends. The germline V gene has CDR1 MDHEN and CDR2 SYDVKM. This CDR3 contains 15 residues. CDR3 region: CASSKMIGVWVGYTF. The DNA for the CDR3 is TGTGCCAGCAGTAAGATGATCGGTGTTTGGGTGGGCTACACCTTC.

V usage is TRBV5-1 and J usage is TRBJ2-7; 14 bases align to TRBD2. V shed 1 base, J shed 5 bases, and the junction held 8 bases outside the gene matches. The germline V gene has CDR1 SGHRS and CDR2 YFSETQ. The CDR3 extends over 17 amino acids. Here the CDR3 reads CASSLNRPGLAGDEQYF. CDR3 DNA sequence: TGCGCCAGCAGCTTGAATAGGCCGGGACTAGCGGGAGACGAGCAGTACTTC.

V gene TRBV9 combines with J gene TRBJ2-7; 7 bases line up with TRBD1. The J segment lost 6 bases and the V segment lost 3 bases, leaving 6 bases of the junction unmatched. Germline V gene lookup returns CDR1 SGDLS and CDR2 YYNGEE. The CDR3 loop spans 13 amino acids. The CDR3 loop reads CASSATTGTEQYF. CDR3 nucleotides: TGTGCCAGCAGCGCCACGACAGGGACCGAGCAGTACTTC.

The rearrangement links TRBV6-4 to TRBJ2-7, with D tentatively TRBD1 or TRBD2 (5 bases each). The CDR3 is 15 amino acids. In germline, CDR1 is MRHNA, CDR2 SNTAGT. V gave up 0 bases and J gave up 4 bases, with 13 bases separating them. The CDR3: CASSDSFEGNYEQYF. DNA of the CDR3: TGTGCCAGCAGTGACTCATTCGAGGGGAATTACGAGCAGTACTTC.